The 24 T cell receptor beta chains given below trace back to one sample, sequenced in a study of T cells after somatic rescue of genetic block. Method: immunoSEQ multiplex PCR; TCRdb's copy keeps in-frame clones and lacks some. The sample holds around 57,000 clones, about 96% seen once. Sample: peripheral blood mononuclear cells (PBMCs). The receptors derive from a child less than two years old.

The V and J genes are TRBV19 and TRBJ2-7; 7 nucleotides match TRBD1. The CDR3 spans 13 residues. Germline values: CDR1 LNHDA, CDR2 SQIVND (reference sequence). J lost 4 bases, V lost 5 bases, and 5 bases had no gene match. The CDR3 DNA reads TGTGCCAGTAGTGTCGGACAGGCGTACGAGCAGTACTTC. Amino acids: CASSVGQAYEQYF.

The chain links TRBV28 to TRBJ2-7; TRBD1 or TRBD2 may be the D gene (5 bases each). Germline V lookup: CDR1 MDHEN, CDR2 SYDVKM. The CDR3 runs 13 residues. V was clipped by 5 bases and J by 2 bases, with 10 bases between them. The CDR3 region has the DNA TGTGCCAGCAGTACGGGACCTCCCTACGAGCAGTACTTC. Protein product: CASSTGPPYEQYF.

The rearrangement links TRBV12-1 to TRBJ2-1; the table assigns TRBD2, which was not confirmed against the DNA. TRBV12-1 is flagged as a pseudogene. The CDR3 is 14 residues long. CDR3 loop: CASSFNSSYNEQFF. For the CDR3, the DNA is TGTGCCAGCAGCTTTAATAGCTCCTACAATGAGCAGTTCTTC.

The gene calls are TRBV9 and TRBJ2-7, with D perhaps TRBD1 (5 bases). Germline V gene lookup returns CDR1 SGDLS and CDR2 YYNGEE. The CDR3 spans 14 residues. V lost 4 bases and J 6 bases, leaving 17 bases between the germline ends. CDR3 nucleotides: TGTGCCAGCAGCCCCGGGTTTTCTGGGGCCGAGCAGTACTTC. It yields the protein CASSPGFSGAEQYF.

The chain is built from TRBV10-2 and TRBJ2-7; 7 bases map to TRBD1. V lost 6 bases and J lost 3; bases outside the gene matches: 17. Germline V gives CDR1 WSHSY, CDR2 SAAADI. The CDR3 runs to 17 residues. CDR3 bases: TGCGCCAGCAGGGATGCCATTCCGGGACAGAGACTCTACGAGCAGTACTTC. This gives the protein CASRDAIPGQRLYEQYF.

V usage is TRBV5-1 and J usage is TRBJ2-5; 7 bases line up with TRBD2. There are 16 residues in the CDR3. Per the germline V gene, CDR1 is SGHRS and CDR2 is YFSETQ. V dropped 1 base and J dropped 1; count of bases not matched to a gene: 7. The CDR3: CASSLPHSSGQETQYF. CDR3 nucleotide sequence: TGCGCCAGCAGCTTGCCACACTCTAGCGGCCAAGAGACCCAGTACTTC. Supplemented by reference TRBV5-1 and TRBJ2-5, the full variable domain reads KAGVTQTPRYLIKTRGQQVTLSCSPISGHRSVSWYQQTPGQGLQFLFEYFSETQRNKGNFPGRFSGRQFSNSRSEMNVSTLELGDSALYLCASSLPHSSGQETQYFGPGTRLLVL.

This sequence joins TRBV11-2 and TRBJ1-6, with TRBD1 matching over 9 bases. The trim removed 0 bases at V and 7 bases at J, leaving 7 bases unmatched. Germline V gene lookup returns CDR1 SGHAT and CDR2 FQNNGV. This CDR3 has 17 amino acids. This chain's CDR3 is CASSLEGQQGANSPLHF. The CDR3 bases are TGTGCCAGCAGCTTAGAGGGCCAACAGGGGGCGAATTCACCCCTCCACTTT.

In DNA form, the CDR3 reads TGTGCCAGCAGTCCCCATAGCGGGAGTGGCTACGAGCAGTACTTC. The encoded protein is CASSPHSGSGYEQYF. The V gene is TRBV27, the J gene TRBJ2-7; 9 bases are a match to TRBD2. Germline loops: CDR1 MNHEY, CDR2 SMNVEV (reference sequence). This CDR3 contains 15 residues. The J segment lost 3 bases and the V segment lost 5 bases, leaving 8 bases of the junction unmatched.

The V call is TRBV7-9, the J call TRBJ2-1; TRBD2 might be the D (5 bases). Germline V gene data show CDR1 as SEHNR and CDR2 as FQNEAQ (reference sequence). The CDR3 sequence is 15 residues long. The V end lost 5 bases, the J end lost 1 base, and 12 bases lay between the germline ends. The CDR3 sequence: CASSPVRGSYNEQFF. The CDR3 nucleotides are TGTGCCAGCAGCCCGGTACGGGGATCCTACAATGAGCAGTTCTTC.

The chain recombines TRBV21-1 with TRBJ2-2; no DNA check was done on the table's D call, TRBD2. TRBV21-1 is annotated as a pseudogene. The CDR3 length is 16 residues. The DNA of the CDR3 is TGTGCCAGCAGCAAACATCGGGAGGGCCGAACCGGGGAGCTGTTTTTT. Its translation is CASSKHREGRTGELFF.

The chain employs TRBV2 and TRBJ2-7; D might be TRBD2 (6 bases). There are 11 residues in the CDR3. The germline V gene encodes CDR1 SNHLY and CDR2 FYNNEI. Deletions cut 6 bases from V and 10 bases from J, with 13 bases between. This CDR3 is CASRPLARQYF. CDR3 DNA: TGTGCCAGCAGGCCACTAGCTCGTCAGTACTTC.

V gene TRBV5-4 combines with J gene TRBJ1-6; 7 bases align to TRBD1. This CDR3 spans 15 amino acids. Per germline, CDR1 SGHNT and CDR2 YYREEE (reference sequence). Germline trimming cut 4 bases from V and 8 bases from J; bases unmatched to any gene: 9. CDR3 region: CASSPYRGSDSPLHF. The CDR3 coding sequence is TGTGCCAGCAGCCCATACAGGGGATCAGATTCACCCCTCCACTTT.

The chain couples TRBV27 to TRBJ2-1; D might be TRBD2 (5 bases). The V end was cut by 5 bases, the J end by 0 bases, with 11 bases between. The CDR3 runs to 15 residues. CDR1 is MNHEY and CDR2 is SMNVEV in the germline V gene (reference sequence). The CDR3 protein is CASSPLGSSYNEQFF. CDR3 nucleotide sequence: TGTGCCAGCAGTCCACTAGGGAGCTCCTACAATGAGCAGTTCTTC.

This chain connects TRBV11-2 to TRBJ2-7, with D perhaps matching TRBD2 (6 bases). The CDR3 is made up of 13 amino acids. CDR1 and CDR2 (germline): SGHAT, FQNNGV. With 1 base removed from V and 6 bases from J, the gap between germline ends came to 10 bases. This CDR3 reads CASSLGYGGEQYF. The CDR3 DNA reads as TGTGCCAGCAGCTTAGGGTACGGGGGCGAGCAGTACTTC. Based on the CDR3 plus reference TRBV11-2 and TRBJ2-7, the full variable domain is EAGVAQSPRYKIIEKRQSVAFWCNPISGHATLYWYQQILGQGPKLLIQFQNNGVVDDSQLPKDRFSAERLKGVDSTLKIQPAKLEDSAVYLCASSLGYGGEQYFGPGTRLTVT.

The CDR3 DNA follows: TGCGCCAGCAGCCAACCGGGACAGTCTGGAAACACCATATATTTT. Translating gives CASSQPGQSGNTIYF. This chain joins TRBV4-1 and TRBJ1-3, with 7 bases identical to TRBD1. Germline-derived CDR1 and CDR2 are MGHRA and YSYEKL. Trimming removed 2 bases from V and 1 base from J; junction bases left unmatched: 2. The length of the CDR3 is 15 residues.

This clone was counted once. The genes are TRBV10-2 and TRBJ1-2; 9 positions agree with TRBD1. This CDR3 has 16 amino acids. V gave up 3 bases and J gave up 5 bases; unmatched junction bases: 10. The germline CDR1 and CDR2 sequences are WSHSY and SAAADI. CDR3 DNA sequence: TGCGCCAGCAGTGATCTTAGGACAGGGGCAGGATATGGCTACACCTTC. It specifies CASSDLRTGAGYGYTF.

This chain links TRBV11-2 with TRBJ1-2; a weak D match, TRBD1 (5 bases). The CDR3 is made up of 14 amino acids. The germline gives CDR1 SGHAT, CDR2 FQNNGV. Trimming shortened V by 3 bases and J by 8 bases, and 16 bases separated the two germline ends. The CDR3 protein is CASSLGTGPGGYTF. CDR3 DNA sequence: TGTGCCAGCAGCTTGGGAACAGGCCCCGGGGGCTACACCTTC.

The chain has TRBV10-2 and TRBJ2-4; D gene uncertain. CDR3 length: 15 residues. Germline V CDR1 and CDR2: WSHSY, SAAADI. V shed 3 bases and J shed 2 bases, with 11 bases lying between them. CDR3 nucleotides: TGCGCCAGCAGTGATCCCCGGAGTCCCAAAAACATTCAGTACTTC. Translated, it gives CASSDPRSPKNIQYF.

The chain has TRBV11-1 and TRBJ2-1; TRBD2 aligns across 14 bases. The V and J ends lost 7 bases and 0 bases, in that order; junction bases with no gene match: 2. Per germline, CDR1 SGHAT and CDR2 FQDESV (reference sequence). The CDR3 contains 16 residues. The CDR3 DNA reads as TGTGCCAGCAAAGGGACTAGCGGGAGCTCCTACAATGAGCAGTTCTTC. Residues: CASKGTSGSSYNEQFF.

The chain combines TRBV30 with TRBJ2-3, with 7 bases matching TRBD1. Per germline, CDR1 GTSNPN and CDR2 SVGIG (reference sequence). After removal of 3 bases from V and 8 bases from J, the junction contained 8 bases not matched to a gene. The CDR3 spans 13 residues. The CDR3, as DNA: TGTGCCTGGAGGCGAGGGAAGGGGGCTACGCAGTATTTT. Its translation is CAWRRGKGATQYF.

The V gene is TRBV5-4, the J gene TRBJ2-7, with TRBD2 matching over 10 bases. Germline-derived CDR1 and CDR2 are SGHNT and YYREEE (reference sequence). V gave up 0 bases and J gave up 6 bases; unmatched junction bases: 6. This CDR3 spans 15 amino acids. The CDR3 region is CASSLVGLAGVEQYF. CDR3 nucleotides: TGTGCCAGCAGCTTGGTGGGCCTAGCGGGAGTCGAGCAGTACTTC.

This rearrangement joins TRBV7-8 to TRBJ2-4, with 8 nucleotides matching TRBD1. Trimming took 5 bases from V and 5 from J; bases not matched to a gene: 5. Germline values: CDR1 SGHVS, CDR2 FQNEAQ. CDR3 length equals 14 residues. The CDR3 spells CASSPGTGQNIQYF. In nucleotides, the CDR3 is TGTGCCAGCAGCCCAGGGACAGGCCAAAACATTCAGTACTTC.

The chain employs TRBV19 and TRBJ1-4, with D perhaps TRBD1 (6 bases). Germline-derived CDR1 and CDR2 are LNHDA and SQIVND (reference sequence). The CDR3 covers 15 residues. V was shortened by 4 bases and J by 4 bases, with 13 bases between the two germline ends. In DNA, the CDR3 is TGTGCCAGTAGTACCGTCCGGGGGCTTAATGAAAAACTGTTTTTT. Its protein is CASSTVRGLNEKLFF. The variable domain in full, completed from reference TRBV19 and TRBJ1-4, reads DGGITQSPKYLFRKEGQNVTLSCEQNLNHDAMYWYRQDPGQGLRLIYYSQIVNDFQKGDIAEGYSVSREKKESFPLTVTSAQKNPTAFYLCASSTVRGLNEKLFFGSGTQLSVL.

This rearrangement joins TRBV5-1 to TRBJ2-3; 13 bases are shared with TRBD2. Unmatched junction bases numbered 7, after V lost 0 bases and J lost 0 bases. CDR1 SGHRS and CDR2 YFSETQ come from the germline V gene. This CDR3 is 19 amino acids long. CDR3 DNA: TGCGCCAGCAGCTTGGACGGACTAGCGGGAGATACAAGCACAGATACGCAGTATTTT. Translating gives CASSLDGLAGDTSTDTQYF.